This note documents a single TCR beta chain sequence. Germline CDR1 reads MGHDK; CDR2 reads SYGVNS. The CDR3 is 14 residues long. V was clipped by 1 base and J by 5 bases, with 9 bases between them. This entry belongs to a study of blood T cell repertoires in COVID-19. Authors' methods: From reference gene primer amplification, estimates of nucleated cell counts were derived. Data came from immunoSEQ multiplex PCR; TCRdb stores just in-frame clones and leaves some out. For V, J and clone size, that table is used; D and trimming come from the DNA. The table lists 40,000 or so clones, approximately 81% of them singletons.

The rearrangement links TRBV25-1 to TRBJ1-5; maybe TRBD1 (5 bases). Sequencing was done on a sample of peripheral blood. The source is a man aged 60-69 years with COVID-19, enrolled during active disease. CDR3 sequence reads: CASSEWGEYQPQHF. The CDR3 DNA follows: TGTGCCAGCAGTGAATGGGGGGAGTATCAGCCCCAGCATTTT. The variable domain in full, with the rest retrieved from reference TRBV25-1 and TRBJ1-5, is EADIYQTPRYLVIGTGKKITLECSQTMGHDKMYWYQQDPGMELHLIHYSYGVNSTEKGDLSSESTVSRIRTEHFPLTLESARPSHTSQYLCASSEWGEYQPQHFGDGTRLSIL.